This is a list of T cell receptor beta chains from one sample in a study of blood T cells in healthy people across ages. TCRdb fed the 5' RACE reads into MiXCR, producing one record per CDR3 protein. The data show 1 million or so distinct CDR3 sequences, 20% to 25% seen once. These data also formed part of another study, on T cells of mothers and their children.

The source material was blood. These receptors were obtained from a girl between 2 and 10 years old in good health. The CDR3 runs from the conserved cysteine through the conserved F or W. Each record gives: V gene, clone size, J gene, D gene, CDR3 DNA, CDR3 protein. A D gene is named only where the DNA matches it firmly. Clone size is stated in some rows and not others, as once, few, many or a class when expanded.

TRBV9,NA,TRBJ2-1,NA,TGTGCCAGCAGCGGCCCTAGCAGCTTCGCCTACAATGAGCAGTTCTTC,CASSGPSSFAYNEQFF
TRBV20-1,NA,TRBJ2-1,NA,TGCAGTGCTAGAGACATGAGAGTCAATGAGCAGTTCTTC,CSARDMRVNEQFF
TRBV25-1,few,TRBJ2-7,NA,TGTGCCAGCAGTAATGGGGGAACAGGGATCTACGAGCAGTACTTC,CASSNGGTGIYEQYF
TRBV7-2,NA,TRBJ1-1,NA,TGTGCCAGCAGCTTAGCGGCGACACCCCTCACTGAAGCTTTCTTT,CASSLAATPLTEAFF
TRBV12-3/TRBV12-4,few,TRBJ1-2,NA,TGTGCCAGCAGTTCCTACGAAATACCTAACTATGGCTACACCTTC,CASSSYEIPNYGYTF
TRBV5-1,NA,TRBJ1-2,NA,TGCGCCAGCAGCTTGGCCGGGGGTAACTACTATGGCTACACCTTC,CASSLAGGNYYGYTF
TRBV20-1,few,TRBJ2-2,NA,TGCAGTGCCAGCCCAAGAGGGTACGGGGAGCTGTTTTTT,CSASPRGYGELFF
TRBV15,NA,TRBJ2-7,TRBD1,TGTGCCACCAGCAGAGATTGGACAGGGGCCAGCGAGCAGTACTTC,CATSRDWTGASEQYF
TRBV27,NA,TRBJ2-7,NA,TGTGCCAGCAGTCCACGGGGGACAAGCTCCTACGAGCGATACTTC,CASSPRGTSSYERYF
TRBV7-9,few,TRBJ2-3,TRBD1,TGTGCCAGCAGTTCCCCCGGGACAGGGGATCTTTTTGATACGCAGTATTTT,CASSSPGTGDLFDTQYF
TRBV7-6,few,TRBJ2-5,NA,TGTGCCGGCAGCTTAGGACGTCAGGGAAAGACCCAGTACTTC,CAGSLGRQGKTQYF
TRBV6-5,NA,TRBJ2-1,TRBD2,TGTGCCAGCAGTTTTTTTGGGACTAGCGGGGGGACTCCCAACAATGAGCAGTTCTTC,CASSFFGTSGGTPNNEQFF
TRBV10-3,NA,TRBJ2-3,TRBD2,TGTGCCATCAGTGACGGGGGGGGCACAGATACGCAGTATTTT,CAISDGGGTDTQYF
TRBV7-9,NA,TRBJ1-1,TRBD1,TGTGCCAGCAAAGGGACAGGGGGTTTCAGCACTGAAGCTTTCTTT,CASKGTGGFSTEAFF
TRBV6-2/TRBV6-3,NA,TRBJ2-7,TRBD1,TGTGCCAGCAACCAACGGGACAGATACGAGCAGTACTTC,CASNQRDRYEQYF
TRBV2,NA,TRBJ2-5,TRBD2,TGTGCCAGCAGGGATTCTAGCGGGGTAGAAGAGACCCAGTACTTC,CASRDSSGVEETQYF
TRBV18,few,TRBJ2-7,NA,TGTGCCAGCTCACCTAGGCCTGAGAGACTGGACTACGAGCAGTACTTC,CASSPRPERLDYEQYF
TRBV7-9,few,TRBJ1-5,NA,TGTGCCAGCAGCCCCCCAGTGGGGGATCAGCCCCAGCATTTT,CASSPPVGDQPQHF
TRBV6-6,NA,TRBJ2-5,NA,TGTGCCAGCAGTTTTTACGGGGTACAGTACTTC,CASSFYGVQYF
TRBV7-9,few,TRBJ2-3,NA,TGTGCCAGCAGCTTAGTGGTTTCGTTAGATACGCAGTATTTT,CASSLVVSLDTQYF
TRBV23-1,NA,TRBJ2-7,NA,TGCGCCAGCAGTCAATCGTGGGTAGAGCAGTACTTC,CASSQSWVEQYF
TRBV29-1,NA,TRBJ2-1,NA,TGCAGCGTTACCCTCCCCAATGAGCAGTTCTTC,CSVTLPNEQFF
TRBV9,few,TRBJ2-2,NA,TGTGCCAGCAGCTCTAACCAACAGGGTGTGGTTTGGACCGGGGAGCTGTTTTTT,CASSSNQQGVVWTGELFF
TRBV6-6,few,TRBJ2-7,NA,TGTGCCAGCAGTTACGCGAACCGCCTGCCCACCTACGAGCAGTACTTC,CASSYANRLPTYEQYF
TRBV6-2/TRBV6-3,few,TRBJ2-3,NA,TGTGCCAGCAGTTTACAGGCGGCAGATACGCAGTATTTT,CASSLQAADTQYF
TRBV6-2/TRBV6-3,NA,TRBJ1-5,NA,TGTGCCAGCACCGACCGGGGGGGGCTTAGCGGACAGCCCCAGCATTTT,CASTDRGGLSGQPQHF
TRBV5-1,NA,TRBJ2-5,TRBD1,TGCGCCAGCAGCCGGGACAGGAGTGAGACCCAGTACTTC,CASSRDRSETQYF
TRBV12-3/TRBV12-4,NA,TRBJ1-4,NA,TGTGCCAGCAGTTTAGTGTGGCCCGGGACGAAAAGGGAAAAACTGTTTTTT,CASSLVWPGTKREKLFF
TRBV19,few,TRBJ1-2,NA,TGTGCCAGTAGTACCCTTCAGGAAAGTGGCTACACCTTC,CASSTLQESGYTF
TRBV28,many,TRBJ2-3,NA,TGTGCCAGCAGTTTATATGGGAGGAGCACAGATACGCAGTATTTT,CASSLYGRSTDTQYF
TRBV2,once,TRBJ1-1,NA,TGTGCCAGCACCCAAGGTGAGGGGAACACTGAAGCTTTCTTT,CASTQGEGNTEAFF
TRBV2,NA,TRBJ1-6,NA,TGTGCCAGCAGTGGTTCTTCACCCCTCCACTTT,CASSGSSPLHF
TRBV9,NA,TRBJ2-1,NA,TGTGCCAGCAGCGCAATAGGGGATGAGCAGTTCTTC,CASSAIGDEQFF
TRBV7-3,NA,TRBJ1-5,NA,TGTGCCAGCGCGAATCGACACCCCAATCAGCCCCAGCATTTT,CASANRHPNQPQHF
TRBV29-1,NA,TRBJ1-1,NA,TGCAGCGTTGTAACGACCCTCAGGACTGAAGCTTCCTTT,CSVVTTLRTEASF
TRBV12-3/TRBV12-4,few,TRBJ2-1,NA,TGTGCCAGCAGCCCGCTTAGCGGAAGCTCCTACGATGAGCAGTTCTTC,CASSPLSGSSYDEQFF
TRBV15,NA,TRBJ2-5,NA,TGTGCCACCAGCAGAGTGGGTGGGGAAGAGACCCAGTACTTC,CATSRVGGEETQYF
TRBV5-1,NA,TRBJ2-3,NA,TGCGCCAGCAGCTTGACAGGACTCCCGCGAGATACGCAGTATTTT,CASSLTGLPRDTQYF
TRBV6-4,NA,TRBJ2-4,NA,TGTGCCAGCAGTGACTCTGTATTTGGACCCCAGGGGGGGAACATTCAGTACTTC,CASSDSVFGPQGGNIQYF
TRBV20-1,NA,TRBJ2-7,NA,TGCAGTGCTAGACCTCTAGTGGGGGCCTCCTACGAGCAGTACTTC,CSARPLVGASYEQYF
TRBV2,NA,TRBJ1-2,NA,TGTGCCAATTTCGCCTTGGTAGGGGGTTCTAGTGGCTACACCTTC,CANFALVGGSSGYTF
TRBV27,few,TRBJ2-6,NA,TGTGCCAGCAGTTTAAAGGCTGGGGCCAACGTCCTGACTTTC,CASSLKAGANVLTF
TRBV10-2,few,TRBJ1-2,NA,TGCGCCAGCAGTGAGTCAGCAGGTTTTATGGGTGGCTACACCTTC,CASSESAGFMGGYTF
TRBV10-3,few,TRBJ2-4,NA,TGTGCCATCAGTGATACGGGGTGGGGGGTCGACATTCAGTACTTC,CAISDTGWGVDIQYF
TRBV7-2,few,TRBJ1-1,NA,TGTGCCAGCAGCTTAGTGTCAGGCAGGGTGAGGGGTACTGAAGCTTTCTTT,CASSLVSGRVRGTEAFF
TRBV29-1,NA,TRBJ2-1,TRBD2,TGCAGCGCTATCGGACTAGCGGGAGTGTATGAGCAGTTCTTC,CSAIGLAGVYEQFF
TRBV6-5,NA,TRBJ2-5,NA,TGTGCCAGCAGTTACTTGGGGACGGGATTCTCCCAAGAGACCCAGTACTTC,CASSYLGTGFSQETQYF
TRBV6-6,few,TRBJ2-7,NA,TGTGCCAGCAGTTACCCTACCGGGGCCCTCTACGAGCAGTACTTC,CASSYPTGALYEQYF
TRBV6-5,NA,TRBJ2-1,NA,TGTGCCAGCAGTTATACACAGGGGGAGGGCAATGAGCAGTTCTTC,CASSYTQGEGNEQFF
TRBV20-1,once,TRBJ2-7,TRBD1,TGCAGTGCTAGAAGGGGACAGGGAGCTTCCTACGAGCAGTACTTC,CSARRGQGASYEQYF
TRBV12-3/TRBV12-4,NA,TRBJ2-1,TRBD2,TGTGCCAGCAGTGATCTAGCGGGAGGGTTAAATGAGCAGTTCTTC,CASSDLAGGLNEQFF
TRBV11-2,NA,TRBJ2-3,TRBD2,TGTGCCAGCAGCCCCGGGACTAGCGGGGTGGGTACGCAGTATTTT,CASSPGTSGVGTQYF